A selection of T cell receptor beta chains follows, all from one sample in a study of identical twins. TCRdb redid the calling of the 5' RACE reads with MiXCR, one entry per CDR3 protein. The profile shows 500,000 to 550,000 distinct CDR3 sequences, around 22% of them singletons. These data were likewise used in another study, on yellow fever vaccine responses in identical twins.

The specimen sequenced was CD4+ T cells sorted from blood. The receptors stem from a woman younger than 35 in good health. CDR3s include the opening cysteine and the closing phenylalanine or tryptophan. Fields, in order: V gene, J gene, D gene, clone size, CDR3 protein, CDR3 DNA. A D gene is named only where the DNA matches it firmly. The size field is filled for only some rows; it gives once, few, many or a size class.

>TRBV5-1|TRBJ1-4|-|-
CASSSGSGGEKLFF
TGCGCCAGCAGTTCAGGGTCGGGAGGAGAAAAACTGTTTTTT
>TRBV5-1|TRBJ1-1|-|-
CASSLGVGSNTEAFF
TGCGCCAGCAGCTTGGGCGTCGGAAGTAACACTGAAGCTTTCTTT
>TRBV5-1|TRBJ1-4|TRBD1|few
CASSPQTGESEKLFF
TGCGCCAGCAGCCCCCAGACAGGGGAGAGTGAAAAACTGTTTTTT
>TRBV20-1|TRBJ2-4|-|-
CSARDDGRGKNIQYF
TGCAGTGCTAGAGACGACGGACGAGGCAAAAACATTCAGTACTTC
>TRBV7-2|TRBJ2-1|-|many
CASSSRDEQFF
TGTGCCAGCAGCTCCCGGGACGAGCAGTTCTTC
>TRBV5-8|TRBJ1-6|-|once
CATPDGYNSPLHF
TGTGCCACCCCGGACGGCTATAATTCACCCCTCCACTTT
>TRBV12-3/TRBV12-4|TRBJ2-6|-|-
CAIPRSSGANVLTF
TGTGCCATACCCCGGAGCTCTGGGGCCAACGTCCTGACTTTC
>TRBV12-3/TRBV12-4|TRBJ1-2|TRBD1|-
CASSPKTTGGYGYTF
TGTGCCAGCAGTCCCAAAACGACAGGGGGGTATGGCTACACCTTC
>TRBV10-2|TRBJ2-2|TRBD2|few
CASSEWDYYSTGELFF
TGCGCCAGCAGTGAATGGGACTACTACTCCACCGGGGAGCTGTTTTTT
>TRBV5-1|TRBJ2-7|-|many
CASSLADSVSQYF
TGCGCCAGCAGCTTGGCCGATAGCGTTTCGCAGTACTTC
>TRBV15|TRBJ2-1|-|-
CATSRGDGSIHNEQFF
TGTGCCACCAGCAGAGGTGACGGTTCTATCCACAATGAGCAGTTCTTC
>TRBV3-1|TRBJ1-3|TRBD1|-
CASSRQGAGNTIYF
TGTGCCAGCAGCCGGCAGGGGGCTGGAAACACCATATATTTT
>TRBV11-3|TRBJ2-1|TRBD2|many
CASSFVISGRAGNEQFF
TGTGCCAGCAGCTTCGTCATCAGCGGGAGGGCCGGTAATGAGCAGTTCTTC
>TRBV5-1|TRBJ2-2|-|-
CASSLEWGNTGELFF
TGCGCCAGCAGCTTGGAATGGGGAAACACCGGGGAGCTGTTTTTT
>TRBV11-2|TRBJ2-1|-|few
CASSSSRYNNEQFF
TGTGCCAGCAGCTCCTCCCGGTACAACAATGAGCAGTTCTTC
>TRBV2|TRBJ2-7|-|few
CASRDGSGDREQYF
TGTGCCAGCAGGGACGGGAGTGGGGACCGCGAGCAGTACTTC
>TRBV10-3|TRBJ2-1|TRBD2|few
CAISESGPTSGGRNEQFF
TGTGCCATCAGTGAGTCTGGGCCGACTAGCGGGGGGCGGAATGAGCAGTTCTTC
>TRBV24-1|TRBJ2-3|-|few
CATSDFGGHPDTQYF
TGTGCCACCAGTGACTTCGGGGGGCACCCAGATACGCAGTATTTT
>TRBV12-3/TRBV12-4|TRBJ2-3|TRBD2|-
CASSRTSGRDTQYF
TGTGCCAGCAGCAGGACTAGCGGGAGAGATACGCAGTATTTT
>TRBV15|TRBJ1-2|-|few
CATSRDNAEYYTF
TGTGCCACCAGCAGAGATAATGCAGAATACTACACCTTC
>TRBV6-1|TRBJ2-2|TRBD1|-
CASGGQENTGELFF
TGTGCCAGTGGGGGACAGGAGAACACCGGGGAGCTGTTTTTT
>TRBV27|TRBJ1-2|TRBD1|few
CASSLNPSGQLYGYTF
TGTGCCAGCAGTTTAAACCCCTCGGGACAGCTCTATGGCTACACCTTC
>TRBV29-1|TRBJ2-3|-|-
CSVVGGITDTQYF
TGCAGCGTTGTGGGCGGAATAACAGATACGCAGTATTTT
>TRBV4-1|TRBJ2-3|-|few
CASSQDRAEFRYF
TGCGCCAGCAGCCAAGACCGTGCGGAATTTCGGTATTTT
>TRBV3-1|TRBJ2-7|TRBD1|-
CASSLPAGTGNNEQYF
TGTGCCAGCAGCCTTCCCGCCGGGACAGGGAACAACGAGCAGTACTTC
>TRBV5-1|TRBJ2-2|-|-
CASSLLRVVAGELFF
TGCGCCAGCAGCTTACTAAGGGTAGTCGCCGGGGAGCTGTTTTTT
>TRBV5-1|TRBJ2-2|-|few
CASSLRRDNTGELFF
TGCGCCAGCAGCTTAAGGCGGGATAACACCGGGGAGCTGTTTTTT
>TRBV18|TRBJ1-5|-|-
CASSPAGPQPQHF
TGTGCCAGCTCACCCGCAGGGCCTCAGCCCCAGCATTTT
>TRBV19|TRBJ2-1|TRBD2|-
CASSISGGLAYNEQFF
TGTGCCAGCAGTATCAGTGGGGGACTAGCTTACAATGAGCAGTTCTTC
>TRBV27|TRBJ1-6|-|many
CASSTRDDRRALHF
TGTGCCAGCAGTACCCGGGACGACCGAAGGGCCCTCCACTTT
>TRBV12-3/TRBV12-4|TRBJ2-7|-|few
CASSLGLGSSYEQYF
TGTGCCAGCAGTTTGGGGTTGGGGAGCTCCTACGAGCAGTACTTC
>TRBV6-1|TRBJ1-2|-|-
CASSTRRGVWGYTF
TGTGCCAGCAGTACCCGCCGGGGGGTCTGGGGCTACACCTTC
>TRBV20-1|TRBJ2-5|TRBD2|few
CSAREGGASGGARETQYF
TGCAGTGCTAGAGAGGGAGGGGCTAGCGGGGGGGCCCGAGAGACCCAGTACTTC
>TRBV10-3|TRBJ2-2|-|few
CAISVGTGELFF
TGTGCCATCAGTGTGGGCACCGGGGAGCTGTTTTTT
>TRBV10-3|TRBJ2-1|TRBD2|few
CAIMTSGRDYNEQFF
TGTGCCATCATGACTAGCGGGAGGGACTACAATGAGCAGTTCTTC
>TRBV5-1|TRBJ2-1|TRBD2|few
CASRLRGLAGGNEQFF
TGCGCCAGCAGGCTGCGAGGGCTAGCGGGAGGCAATGAGCAGTTCTTC
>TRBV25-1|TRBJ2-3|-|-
CASSESPTDTQYF
TGTGCCAGCAGTGAATCCCCCACAGATACGCAGTATTTT
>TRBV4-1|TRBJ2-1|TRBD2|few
CASSLTSGMYNEQFF
TGCGCCAGCAGCCTTACTAGCGGGATGTACAATGAGCAGTTCTTC
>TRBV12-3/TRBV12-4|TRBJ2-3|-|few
CASSLTETTPQYF
TGTGCCAGCAGTTTAACAGAGACCACTCCGCAGTATTTT
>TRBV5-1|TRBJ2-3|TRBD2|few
CASSGGLAGGRTDTQYF
TGCGCCAGCAGCGGGGGACTAGCGGGGGGGCGGACAGATACGCAGTATTTT
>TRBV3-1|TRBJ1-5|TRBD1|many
CASSLGTGSNQPQHF
TGTGCCAGCAGCCTCGGGACAGGCTCGAACCAGCCCCAGCATTTT
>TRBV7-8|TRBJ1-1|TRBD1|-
CASSLVRTGANTEAFF
TGTGCCAGCAGCTTAGTTAGGACAGGAGCAAACACTGAAGCTTTCTTT
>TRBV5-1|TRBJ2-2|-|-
CASSLRSGMNTGELFF
TGCGCCAGCAGCTTAAGGTCCGGAATGAACACCGGGGAGCTGTTTTTT
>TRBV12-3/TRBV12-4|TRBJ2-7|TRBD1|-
CASSWTGRSYEQYF
TGTGCCAGCAGTTGGACAGGGAGATCCTACGAGCAGTACTTC
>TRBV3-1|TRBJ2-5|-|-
CASGGSQHQETQYF
TGTGCCAGCGGGGGGAGTCAGCACCAAGAGACCCAGTACTTC
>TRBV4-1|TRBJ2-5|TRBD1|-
CASSHSRQGRLQETQYF
TGCGCCAGCAGCCACTCGCGACAGGGGAGACTTCAAGAGACCCAGTACTTC
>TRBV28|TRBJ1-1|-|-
CASSLSTGLGTEAFF
TGTGCCAGCAGTTTAAGTACAGGGTTGGGCACTGAAGCTTTCTTT
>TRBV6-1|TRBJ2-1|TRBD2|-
CASSPHLGTSPYNEQFF
TGTGCCAGCAGCCCTCACTTAGGGACTAGCCCCTACAATGAGCAGTTCTTC
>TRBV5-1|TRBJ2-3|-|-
CASREKTVSTDTQYF
TGCGCCAGCAGAGAGAAGACAGTTAGCACAGATACGCAGTATTTT